This is a list of T cell receptor beta chains from one sample in a study of cytomegalovirus exposure and HLA in healthy donors. Clones were sequenced by immunoSEQ multiplex PCR, and TCRdb holds only the in-frame ones, with some missing. The repertoire includes about 80,000 clones, 80% of them detected once, and approximately 29% sits in the top ten. Sequenced input: PBMCs. The receptors were gathered from a man over 45 in good health and CMV-seropositive. The CDR3 runs from the conserved cysteine through the conserved F or W. A D gene is named only where the DNA matches it firmly. Size values are once, few and many counts, or a class for expanded clones, and some rows have none.

J,size,D,V,DNA,CDR3
TRBJ2-2,NA,TRBD1,TRBV12-5,TGTGCTAGTGGTTTGCACAGGGGGCCTTCTGGCGGAACGAACACCGGGGAGCTGTTTTTT,CASGLHRGPSGGTNTGELFF
TRBJ2-2,NA,NA,TRBV11-3,TGTGCCAGCAGCCCAGGGGCCCAGCGGGAGCTGTTTTTT,CASSPGAQRELFF
TRBJ2-2,NA,TRBD1,TRBV25-1,TGTGCCAGCAAACAGGGGCACGGGGAGCTGTTTTTT,CASKQGHGELFF
TRBJ1-5,NA,TRBD1,TRBV7-3,TGTGCCAGCAGCCAATTGACAGGGGGAGACCAGCCCCAGCATTTT,CASSQLTGGDQPQHF
TRBJ2-5,NA,NA,TRBV6-1,TGTGCCAGCAGTGAACCGCCTAGATGGGAGACCCAGTACTTC,CASSEPPRWETQYF
TRBJ2-7,NA,NA,TRBV7-2,TGTGCCAGCAGCTTAGGATGGGGGCACGAGCAGTACTTC,CASSLGWGHEQYF
TRBJ2-2,NA,TRBD2,TRBV19,TGTGCCAGTAGTGGTAGTAGCGGGAGACGTGGCACCGGGGAGCTGTTTTTT,CASSGSSGRRGTGELFF
TRBJ1-3,NA,NA,TRBV7-9,TGTTCCAGCAGCGATCTCATAACAGGGTCTGGAAACACCATATATTTT,CSSSDLITGSGNTIYF
TRBJ2-7,NA,NA,TRBV5-1,TGCGCCAGCAGGCCCGAAGTGGGACATCACTACGAGCAGTACTTC,CASRPEVGHHYEQYF
TRBJ2-2,once,NA,TRBV19,TGTGCCAGTAGTATAGCGGCGAACACCGGGGAGCTGTTTTTT,CASSIAANTGELFF
TRBJ2-7,NA,TRBD1,TRBV5-4,TGTGCCAGCAGTCGAGGGACAGGGGCCTACGAGCAGTACTTC,CASSRGTGAYEQYF
TRBJ1-1,NA,NA,TRBV6-1,TGTGCCAGCACCGGGGTGTCTATGAACACTGAAGCTTTCTTT,CASTGVSMNTEAFF
TRBJ2-4,few,NA,TRBV5-1,TGCGCCAGCAGCGGTAACGGGGGAAACATTCAGTACTTC,CASSGNGGNIQYF
TRBJ2-5,NA,TRBD2,TRBV9,TGTGCCAGCAGCGCCCTAGCGGTCCAAGAGACCCAGTACTTC,CASSALAVQETQYF
TRBJ2-5,NA,TRBD1,TRBV5-1,TGCGCCAGCAGCTACGGGACAGGCATAGAGACCCAGTACTTC,CASSYGTGIETQYF
TRBJ1-1,NA,TRBD1,TRBV19,TGTGCCAGTAGACTGCTTGGGACAGTAAACCCTGAAGCTTTCTTT,CASRLLGTVNPEAFF
TRBJ1-1,NA,NA,TRBV7-9,TGTGCCAGCAGCTTTTCAGGCACTGAAGCTTTCTTT,CASSFSGTEAFF
TRBJ1-2,NA,TRBD1,TRBV5-1,TGCGCCAGCAGCCGGGACAGCTCTAACTATGGCTACACCTTC,CASSRDSSNYGYTF
TRBJ2-1,NA,NA,TRBV9,TGTGCCAGCAGCTCCAGGACTCCCTCAAACAATGAGCAGTTCTTC,CASSSRTPSNNEQFF
TRBJ2-3,NA,TRBD1,TRBV5-1,TGCGCCAGCAGCACCAACCGGGACAGTCAGGTTTTT,CASSTNRDSQVF
TRBJ1-4,NA,NA,TRBV6-1,TGTGCCAGCAGTGAATACTACCTAGGCGCCCAGGGTGAAAAACTGTTTTTT,CASSEYYLGAQGEKLFF
TRBJ2-7,NA,TRBD1,TRBV29-1,TGCAGCGTTGAAGTTTTCACAGGGGGGACCTACGAGCAGTACTTC,CSVEVFTGGTYEQYF